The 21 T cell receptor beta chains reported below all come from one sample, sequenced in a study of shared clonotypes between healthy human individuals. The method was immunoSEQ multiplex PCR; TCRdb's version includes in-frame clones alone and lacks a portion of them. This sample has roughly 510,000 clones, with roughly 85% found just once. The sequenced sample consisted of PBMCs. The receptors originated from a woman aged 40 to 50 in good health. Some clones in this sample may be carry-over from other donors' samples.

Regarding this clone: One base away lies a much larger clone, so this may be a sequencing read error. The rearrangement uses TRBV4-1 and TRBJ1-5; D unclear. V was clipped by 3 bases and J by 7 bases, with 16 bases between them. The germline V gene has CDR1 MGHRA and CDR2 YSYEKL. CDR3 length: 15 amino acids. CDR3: CASSHNGEGGQPQHF. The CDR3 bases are TGCGCCAGCAGCCATAACGGGGAGGGTGGACAGCCCCAGCATTTT.

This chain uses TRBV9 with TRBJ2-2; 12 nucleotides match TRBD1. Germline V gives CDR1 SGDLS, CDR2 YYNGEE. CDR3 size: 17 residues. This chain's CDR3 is CDKRGQGAVPNTGELFF. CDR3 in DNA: TGTGACAAACGGGGACAGGGGGCGGTCCCGAACACCGGGGAGCTGTTTTTT.

The CDR3 loop reads CAWRGPLAGAIEQFF. The CDR3 nucleotides read TGTGCCTGGAGGGGCCCCCTAGCGGGAGCGATTGAGCAGTTCTTC. V is TRBV30 and J is TRBJ2-1; 10 bases agree with TRBD2. Trimming took 3 bases from V and 9 from J; bases not matched to a gene: 11. Germline V gives CDR1 GTSNPN, CDR2 SVGIG (reference sequence). The CDR3 length is 15 residues.

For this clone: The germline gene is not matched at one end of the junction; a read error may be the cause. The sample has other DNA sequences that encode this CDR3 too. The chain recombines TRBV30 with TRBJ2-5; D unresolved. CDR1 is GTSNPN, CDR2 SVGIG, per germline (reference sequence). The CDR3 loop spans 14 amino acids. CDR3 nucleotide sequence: TGTGCCTCGAGTCGAGTCTCCGCCGGGGAGACCCAGTACTTC. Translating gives CASSRVSAGETQYF.

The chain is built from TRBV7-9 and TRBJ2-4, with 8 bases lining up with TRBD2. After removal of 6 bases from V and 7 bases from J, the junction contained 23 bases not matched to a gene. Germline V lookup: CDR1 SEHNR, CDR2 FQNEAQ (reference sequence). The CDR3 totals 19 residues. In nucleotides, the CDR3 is TGTGCCAGCAGGCCCGACCGAAGGGCGGGGGGTCCCGAGGGGAACATTCAGTACTTC. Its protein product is CASRPDRRAGGPEGNIQYF.

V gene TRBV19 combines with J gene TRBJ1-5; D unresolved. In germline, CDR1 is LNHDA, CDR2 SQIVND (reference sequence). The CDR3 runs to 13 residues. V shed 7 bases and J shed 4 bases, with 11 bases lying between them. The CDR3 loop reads CASTHSLNQPQHF. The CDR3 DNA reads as TGTGCCAGTACCCACAGCCTTAATCAGCCCCAGCATTTT.

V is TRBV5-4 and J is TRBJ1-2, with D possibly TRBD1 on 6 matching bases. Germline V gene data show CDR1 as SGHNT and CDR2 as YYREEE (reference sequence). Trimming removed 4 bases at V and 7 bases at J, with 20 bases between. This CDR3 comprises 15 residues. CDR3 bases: TGTGCCAGCAGCCTACCCCACAGCGGAGGGGGTGGCTACACCTTC. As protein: CASSLPHSGGGGYTF.

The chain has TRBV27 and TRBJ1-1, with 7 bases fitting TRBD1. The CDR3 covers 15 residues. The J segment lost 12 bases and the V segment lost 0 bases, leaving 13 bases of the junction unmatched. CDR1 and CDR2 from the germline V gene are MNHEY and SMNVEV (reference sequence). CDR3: CASSLSPPTGSYTFF. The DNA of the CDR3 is TGTGCCAGCAGTTTATCTCCCCCGACAGGGAGCTATACTTTCTTT.

The CDR3 bases are TGTGCCACCAGCAGTCCCCACAGGGGTGACTATGGCTACACCTTC. Protein: CATSSPHRGDYGYTF. V usage is TRBV15 and J usage is TRBJ1-2; 7 nucleotides agree with TRBD1. V lost 3 bases and J lost 3; bases outside the gene matches: 7. Germline lookup yields CDR1 LNHNV and CDR2 YYDKDF (reference sequence). The length of the CDR3 is 15 residues.

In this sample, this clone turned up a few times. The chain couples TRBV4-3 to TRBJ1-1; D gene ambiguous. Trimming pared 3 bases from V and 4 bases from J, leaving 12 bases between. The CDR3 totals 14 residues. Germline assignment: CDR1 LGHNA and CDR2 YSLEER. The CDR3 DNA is TGCGCCAGCAGCCAGGCTATGGACGTCACTGAAGCTTTCTTT. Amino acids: CASSQAMDVTEAFF.

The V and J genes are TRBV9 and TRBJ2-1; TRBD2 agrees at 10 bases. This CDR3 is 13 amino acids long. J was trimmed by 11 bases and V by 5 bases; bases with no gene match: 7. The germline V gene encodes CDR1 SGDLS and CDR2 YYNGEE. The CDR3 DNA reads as TGTGCCAGCAGTTCGGGACTAGCGACGAAGCAGTTCTTC. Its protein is CASSSGLATKQFF.

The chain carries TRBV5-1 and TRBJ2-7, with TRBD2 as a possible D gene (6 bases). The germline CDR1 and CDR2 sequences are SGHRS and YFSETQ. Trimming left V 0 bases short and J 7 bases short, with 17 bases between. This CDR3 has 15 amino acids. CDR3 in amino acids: CASSLELGGVVEQYF. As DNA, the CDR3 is TGCGCCAGCAGCTTGGAGCTGGGGGGTGTGGTGGAGCAGTACTTC.

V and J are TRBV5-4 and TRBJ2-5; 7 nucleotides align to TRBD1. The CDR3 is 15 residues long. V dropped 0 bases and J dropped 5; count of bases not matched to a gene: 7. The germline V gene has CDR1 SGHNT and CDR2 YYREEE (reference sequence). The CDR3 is CASSLGDRVRETQYF. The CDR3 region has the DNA TGTGCCAGCAGCTTGGGTGACAGGGTGAGGGAGACCCAGTACTTC.

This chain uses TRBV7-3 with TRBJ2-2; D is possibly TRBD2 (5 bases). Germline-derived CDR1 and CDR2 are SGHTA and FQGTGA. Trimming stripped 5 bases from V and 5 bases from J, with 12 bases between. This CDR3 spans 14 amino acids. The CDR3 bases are TGTGCCAGCAGCCCTCACCGAGGGACCGGGGAGCTGTTTTTT. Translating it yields CASSPHRGTGELFF. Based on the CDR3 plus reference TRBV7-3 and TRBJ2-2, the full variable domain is GAGVSQTPSNKVTEKGKYVELRCDPISGHTALYWYRQSLGQGPEFLIYFQGTGAADDSGLPNDRFFAVRPEGSVSTLKIQRTERGDSAVYLCASSPHRGTGELFFGEGSRLTVL.

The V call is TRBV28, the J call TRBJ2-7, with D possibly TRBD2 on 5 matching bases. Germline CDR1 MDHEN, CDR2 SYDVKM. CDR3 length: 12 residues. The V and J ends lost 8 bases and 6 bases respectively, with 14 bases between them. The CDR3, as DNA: TGTGCCAGCGGATCCCTAGCAACCGAGCAGTACTTC. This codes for CASGSLATEQYF. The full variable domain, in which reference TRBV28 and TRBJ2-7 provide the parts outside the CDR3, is DVKVTQSSRYLVKRTGEKVFLECVQDMDHENMFWYRQDPGLGLRLIYFSYDVKMKEKGDIPEGYSVSREKKERFSLILESASTNQTSMYLCASGSLATEQYFGPGTRLTVT.

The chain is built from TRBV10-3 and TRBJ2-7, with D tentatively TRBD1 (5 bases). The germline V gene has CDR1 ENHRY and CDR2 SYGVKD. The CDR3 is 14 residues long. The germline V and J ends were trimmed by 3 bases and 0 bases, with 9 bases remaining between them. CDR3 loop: CAISDRTPSYEQYF. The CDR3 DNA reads TGTGCCATCAGTGATCGGACACCCTCCTACGAGCAGTACTTC.

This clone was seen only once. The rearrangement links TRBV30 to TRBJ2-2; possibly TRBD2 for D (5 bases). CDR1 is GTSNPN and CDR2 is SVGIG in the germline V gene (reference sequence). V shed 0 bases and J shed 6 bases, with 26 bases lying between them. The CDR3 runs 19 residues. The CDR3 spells CAWSVRRFLAEGLAGELFF. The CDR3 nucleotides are TGTGCCTGGAGTGTACGGAGATTTCTGGCAGAGGGATTGGCCGGGGAGCTGTTTTTT. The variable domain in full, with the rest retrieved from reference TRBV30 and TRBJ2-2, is SQTIHQWPATLVQPVGSPLSLECTVEGTSNPNLYWYRQAAGRGLQLLFYSVGIGQISSEVPQNLSASRPQDRQFILSSKKLLLSDSGFYLCAWSVRRFLAEGLAGELFFGEGSRLTVL.

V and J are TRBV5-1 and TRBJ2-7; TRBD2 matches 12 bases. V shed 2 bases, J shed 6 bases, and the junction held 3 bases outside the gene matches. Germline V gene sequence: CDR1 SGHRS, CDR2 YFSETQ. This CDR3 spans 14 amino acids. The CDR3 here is CASSLGLAGFEQYF. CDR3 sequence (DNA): TGCGCCAGCAGCTTAGGACTAGCGGGATTCGAGCAGTACTTC.

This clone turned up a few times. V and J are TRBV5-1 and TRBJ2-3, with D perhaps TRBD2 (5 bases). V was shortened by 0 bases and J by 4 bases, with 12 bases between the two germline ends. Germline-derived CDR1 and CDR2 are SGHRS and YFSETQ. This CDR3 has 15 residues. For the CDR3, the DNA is TGCGCCAGCAGCTTGGGCTTCTCGGAGGCAGATACGCAGTATTTT. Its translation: CASSLGFSEADTQYF.

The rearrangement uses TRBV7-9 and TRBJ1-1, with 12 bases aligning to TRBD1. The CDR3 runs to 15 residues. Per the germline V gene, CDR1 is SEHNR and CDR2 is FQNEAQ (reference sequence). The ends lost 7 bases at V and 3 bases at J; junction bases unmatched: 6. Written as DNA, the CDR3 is TGTGCCAGCACCGGGACAGGGGGCGGTTACACTGAAGCTTTCTTT. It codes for CASTGTGGGYTEAFF.

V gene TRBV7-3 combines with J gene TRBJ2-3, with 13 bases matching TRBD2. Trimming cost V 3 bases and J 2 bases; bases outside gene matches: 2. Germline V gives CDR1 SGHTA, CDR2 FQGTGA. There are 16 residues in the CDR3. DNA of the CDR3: TGTGCCAGCAGCTTCGGACTAGCGGGGGTCACAGATACGCAGTATTTT. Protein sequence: CASSFGLAGVTDTQYF. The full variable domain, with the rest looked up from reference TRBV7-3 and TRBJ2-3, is GAGVSQTPSNKVTEKGKYVELRCDPISGHTALYWYRQSLGQGPEFLIYFQGTGAADDSGLPNDRFFAVRPEGSVSTLKIQRTERGDSAVYLCASSFGLAGVTDTQYFGPGTRLTVL.